The sequence of this T cell receptor beta chain was determined in a study of T cells in Graves' hyperthyroidism and ophthalmopathy. Study-level results: Blood held most thyroid clonotypes expanded above 0.001 frequency. Before onset, by a median of around 6.4 months, the model predicted ophthalmopathy.

Calling Graves' hyperthyroidism stable meant ophthalmopathy did not progress within 18 months. Germline values: CDR1 LNHNV, CDR2 YYDKDF (reference sequence). The CDR3 totals 17 residues. V lost 0 bases, J lost 8 bases, and 22 bases lay in between. Amplification targeted TCR beta CDR3 regions from RNA transcripts. Carried out on the TCR CDR3, a first-round RT-PCR used the HTBI primer set. In TCRdb, the multiplex PCR reads were re-called with MiXCR into one record per CDR3 protein. Of roughly 740,000 distinct CDR3 sequences in the sample, about 16% were seen once. This clonotype has more than one count but fewer than ten. Its specificity is unknown.

V usage is TRBV15 and J usage is TRBJ1-2, with D unresolved. The source material was blood. This TCR came from a man younger than 35 with Graves' hyperthyroidism. CDR3 protein: CATSRDRITPHREGYTF. The CDR3 DNA is TGTGCCACCAGCAGAGATCGAATAACGCCTCACCGGGAGGGCTACACCTTC.